The 14 T cell receptor beta chains listed next were all sequenced from one sample in a study of blood T cells in healthy people across ages. The authors ran a second PCR of roughly 6 to 12 cycles using a sample-barcoded 5' primer and a J-beta primer mix. From the 5' RACE reads, TCRdb called clonotypes with MiXCR, one entry per CDR3 protein. The data hold about 1.5 million distinct CDR3 sequences, with approximately 43% observed a single time. Sequencing used blood. Source of these receptors: a woman under 30 in good health.

This chain uses TRBV6-1 with TRBJ2-7; 7 bases fit TRBD1. The CDR3 has 15 residues. Germline assignment: CDR1 MNHNS and CDR2 SASEGT. V trimming: 4 bases; J trimming: 3 bases; junction bases outside the gene matches: 9. The CDR3 protein is CASSVRGTADYEQYF. CDR3 nucleotides: TGTGCCAGCAGTGTCCGTGGGACAGCTGACTACGAGCAGTACTTC.

V usage is TRBV5-1 and J usage is TRBJ2-1, with TRBD2 identical over 12 bases. This CDR3 is built from 16 residues. Unmatched junction bases numbered 9, after V lost 2 bases and J lost 9 bases. Germline V gene data show CDR1 as SGHRS and CDR2 as YFSETQ. CDR3 DNA sequence: TGCGCCAGCAGCTTCAGGACTAGCGGGGCCAAAGGTGAGCAGTTCTTC. Encoded protein: CASSFRTSGAKGEQFF.

This chain links TRBV12-3 or TRBV12-4 with TRBJ2-5; TRBD1 matches at 8 bases. V was clipped by 4 bases and J by 11 bases; unmatched bases: 9. The CDR3 sequence is 13 residues long. This CDR3 is CASSSRDRYGQYF. The CDR3 coding sequence is TGTGCCAGCAGTTCCCGGGACAGGTACGGGCAGTACTTC.

As to this clonotype: One end of the junction does not line up with germline, which may come from a read error. The chain employs TRBV7-9 and TRBJ2-7, with 8 bases matching TRBD2. The germline V gene encodes CDR1 SEHNR and CDR2 FQNEAQ (reference sequence). The CDR3 runs 15 residues. The CDR3 DNA sequence: TGCGCCAGCAGCCTGACTAGCGTCCGAGACAATGAGCAGTACTTC. Translated, it gives CASSLTSVRDNEQYF.

This clonotype was counted a few times. V gene TRBV7-6 combines with J gene TRBJ1-4; weak D call: TRBD1 (5 bases). Germline V lookup: CDR1 SGHVS, CDR2 FNYEAQ. The germline V and J ends were trimmed by 5 bases and 8 bases, with 12 bases remaining between them. This CDR3 is built from 13 residues. The CDR3 DNA reads as TGTGCCAGCAGCGTAGGGGTCTGGGAAAAACTGTTTTTT. Translated, it gives CASSVGVWEKLFF. The variable domain in full, completed from reference TRBV7-6 and TRBJ1-4, reads GAGVSQSPRYKVTKRGQDVALRCDPISGHVSLYWYRQALGQGPEFLTYFNYEAQQDKSGLPNDRFSAERPEGSISTLTIQRTEQRDSAMYRCASSVGVWEKLFFGSGTQLSVL.

This rearrangement joins TRBV7-8 to TRBJ2-7; possibly TRBD1 for D (6 bases). Trimming stripped 6 bases from V and 3 bases from J, with 21 bases between. CDR1 is SGHVS and CDR2 is FQNEAQ in the germline V gene. There are 16 residues in the CDR3. This CDR3 is CASSLSRDRRRYEQYF. The CDR3 nucleotides are TGTGCCAGCAGTCTTAGTCGAGACAGGAGACGCTACGAGCAGTACTTC.

The CDR3 DNA is TGTGCCAGCAGCCAAGGAAGTAACTATAGCAATCAGCCCCAGCATTTT. This gives the protein CASSQGSNYSNQPQHF. This chain joins TRBV4-2 and TRBJ1-5; D remains ambiguous. The CDR3 runs 16 residues. CDR1 is LGHNA and CDR2 is YNFKEQ in the germline V gene. Between the trimmed V and J ends, which lost 1 base and 0 bases, there was a span of 10 bases.

This chain joins TRBV20-1 and TRBJ2-6; unclear D gene. This CDR3 has 16 amino acids. Germline loops: CDR1 DFQATT, CDR2 SNEGSKA (reference sequence). V was clipped by 5 bases and J by 0 bases, with 14 bases between them. The CDR3 loop reads CSAQVTDSSGANVLTF. DNA of the CDR3: TGCAGTGCTCAGGTTACTGACTCCTCTGGGGCCAACGTCCTGACTTTC.

The V call is TRBV20-1, the J call TRBJ1-2; D is unresolved. Germline lookup yields CDR1 DFQATT and CDR2 SNEGSKA (reference sequence). The CDR3 loop spans 10 amino acids. Deletions cut 6 bases from V and 8 bases from J, with 10 bases between. The chain's CDR3 is CSARREGYTF. For the CDR3, the DNA is TGCAGTGCGAGAAGAGAGGGCTACACCTTC.

J is TRBJ2-5 and V is TRBV25-1; 12 nucleotides match TRBD2. V gave up 8 bases and J gave up 0 bases; unmatched junction bases: 4. The CDR3 has 15 residues. Germline V gives CDR1 MGHDK, CDR2 SYGVNS. The CDR3 loop reads CASRRTSGNQETQYF. The DNA for the CDR3 is TGTGCCAGCCGGCGGACTAGCGGGAACCAAGAGACCCAGTACTTC.

The rearrangement joins TRBV29-1 to TRBJ2-1; no firm D call. Germline CDR1 SQVTM, CDR2 ANQGSEA. The CDR3 is 14 residues long. V was clipped by 4 bases and J by 1 base, with 11 bases between them. The CDR3 DNA sequence: TGCAGCGTTGGGACGGGTAGATCCTACAATGAGCAGTTCTTC. Protein product: CSVGTGRSYNEQFF.

In nucleotides, the CDR3 is TGTGCCAGCATTCCAGGACTTAGCCTCACAGATACGCAGTATTTT. Amino acid sequence: CASIPGLSLTDTQYF. V usage is TRBV6-2 or TRBV6-3 and J usage is TRBJ2-3; a weak D match, TRBD2 (5 bases). Germline V CDR1 and CDR2: MNHEY, SVGEGT. The length of the CDR3 is 15 residues. V was pared by 7 bases and J by 2 bases, with 16 bases between.

This clonotype was detected only a few times. The chain is built from TRBV4-1 and TRBJ2-7; D may be TRBD2 (5 bases). Germline V gene sequence: CDR1 MGHRA, CDR2 YSYEKL. Trimming cost V 4 bases and J 0 bases, with 10 bases left between them. The length of the CDR3 is 14 residues. The CDR3 bases are TGCGCCAGCAGCCCCTATGGGAGCTCCTACGAGCAGTACTTC. Translated, it gives CASSPYGSSYEQYF.

The chain combines TRBV12-3 or TRBV12-4 with TRBJ2-1; the match to TRBD1 covers 8 bases. The end of the DNA is better explained by TRBJ2-7, so the J call may be wrong. The CDR3 loop spans 15 amino acids. CDR3 amino acids: CASRVQGDSYNEQYF. As DNA, the CDR3 is TGTGCCAGCAGGGTACAGGGGGATTCCTACAATGAGCAGTACTTC.